The 22 T cell receptor beta chains presented below share a single source sample, sequenced in a study of blood T cell repertoires in COVID-19. The repertoire was sequenced with immunoSEQ multiplex PCR; TCRdb's copy has only in-frame clones and lacks some. Of around 99,000 clones in the sample, around 88% are singletons; the top ten hold around 7%. Material for sequencing was peripheral blood. The origin of the receptors is a man aged 45-65 years with active or convalescent COVID-19.

The V and J genes are TRBV27 and TRBJ1-2; 7 nucleotides match TRBD1. This CDR3 is 13 amino acids long. The V segment lost 4 bases and the J segment 5 bases; nucleotides outside the gene matches: 4. The germline CDR1 and CDR2 sequences are MNHEY and SMNVEV (reference sequence). Written as DNA, the CDR3 is TGTGCCAGCAGTTCGACAGGGCGTTATGGCTACACCTTC. It translates to CASSSTGRYGYTF.

The chain combines TRBV28 with TRBJ1-1; TRBD1 matches at 10 bases. V lost 6 bases to trimming and J lost 6 bases; unmatched junction nucleotides: 4. The germline gives CDR1 MDHEN, CDR2 SYDVKM. The CDR3 spans 13 residues. The CDR3 coding sequence is TGTGCCAGCAGCAGACAGGGGGCGGCTGAAGCTTTCTTT. It specifies CASSRQGAAEAFF.

The chain links TRBV14 to TRBJ2-7; 8 bases are a match to TRBD2. V was clipped by 0 bases and J by 6 bases; unmatched bases: 10. CDR1 is SGHDN, CDR2 FVKESK, per germline. There are 16 residues in the CDR3. The CDR3 reads CASSQERSGGQGEQYF. Written as DNA, the CDR3 is TGTGCCAGCAGCCAAGAGAGGTCGGGGGGGCAGGGCGAGCAGTACTTC. Drawing the rest from reference TRBV14 and TRBJ2-7, the complete variable domain is EAGVTQFPSHSVIEKGQTVTLRCDPISGHDNLYWYRRVMGKEIKFLLHFVKESKQDESGMPNNRFLAERTGGTYSTLKVQPAELEDSGVYFCASSQERSGGQGEQYFGPGTRLTVT.

The chain couples TRBV18 to TRBJ2-7; 8 nucleotides line up with TRBD1. Germline V gives CDR1 KGHSH, CDR2 LQKENI. The CDR3 has 13 residues. Unmatched junction bases numbered 8, after V lost 6 bases and J lost 7 bases. CDR3 sequence (DNA): TGTGCCAGCTCGGCCGATACAGGGGGAGAGCAGTACTTC. It is translated as CASSADTGGEQYF. Looking up the rest from reference TRBV18 and TRBJ2-7 gives the full variable domain: NAGVMQNPRHLVRRRGQEARLRCSPMKGHSHVYWYRQLPEEGLKFMVYLQKENIIDESGMPKERFSAEFPKEGPSILRIQQVVRGDSAAYFCASSADTGGEQYFGPGTRLTVT.

The V gene is TRBV30, the J gene TRBJ2-2, with TRBD2 matching over 9 bases. J gave up 4 bases and V 2 bases, and 11 bases lay outside the gene matches. The CDR3 is 17 residues long. CDR1 and CDR2 (germline): GTSNPN, SVGIG (reference sequence). CDR3 bases: TGTGCCTGGAGTCCGTGGCGGGGGGGGTCTCGCACCGGGGAGCTGTTTTTT. Translation: CAWSPWRGGSRTGELFF. Together with reference TRBV30 and TRBJ2-2, the CDR3 gives the full variable domain: SQTIHQWPATLVQPVGSPLSLECTVEGTSNPNLYWYRQAAGRGLQLLFYSVGIGQISSEVPQNLSASRPQDRQFILSSKKLLLSDSGFYLCAWSPWRGGSRTGELFFGEGSRLTVL.

V is TRBV15 and J is TRBJ1-5; D is perhaps TRBD1 (5 bases). The CDR3 is 14 residues long. In germline, CDR1 is LNHNV, CDR2 YYDKDF (reference sequence). V shed 0 bases and J shed 2 bases, with 5 bases lying between them. The DNA for the CDR3 is TGTGCCACCAGCAGAGACAGGGGCAATCAGCCCCAGCATTTT. The encoded protein is CATSRDRGNQPQHF.

The V call is TRBV7-6, the J call TRBJ1-3; possibly TRBD1 for D (5 bases). Trimming took off 2 bases at V and 0 bases at J, with 11 bases between the two ends. Germline V lookup: CDR1 SGHVS, CDR2 FNYEAQ. This CDR3 has 16 residues. CDR3 DNA sequence: TGTGCCAGCAGCTTAACCCCAGGGCACTCTGGAAACACCATATATTTT. As protein: CASSLTPGHSGNTIYF.

The chain has TRBV18 and TRBJ1-5; no clear D gene. The length of the CDR3 is 14 residues. Germline V gene data show CDR1 as KGHSH and CDR2 as LQKENI. Trimming removed 4 bases from V and 4 bases from J, with 11 bases in between. CDR3 residues: CASSLEDRNQPQHF. The DNA for the CDR3 is TGTGCCAGCTCACTGGAGGATCGGAATCAGCCCCAGCATTTT.

CDR3 loop: CASRKFTTGGMGLAVEQYF. CDR3 coding DNA: TGTGCCAGCAGGAAATTTACGACAGGGGGCATGGGACTAGCTGTCGAGCAGTACTTC. The chain joins TRBV28 to TRBJ2-7, with D maybe TRBD1 (10 bases). CDR1 MDHEN and CDR2 SYDVKM come from the germline V gene. Trimming left V 6 bases short and J 6 bases short, with 33 bases between. CDR3 length: 19 residues.

This clone was seen just once. V and J are TRBV2 and TRBJ1-4; D might be TRBD1 (5 bases). Germline V gives CDR1 SNHLY, CDR2 FYNNEI. The V end lost 6 bases, the J end lost 8 bases, and 19 bases lay between the germline ends. This CDR3 spans 15 amino acids. The CDR3 sequence is CASRVDSRPEEKLFF. DNA for the CDR3: TGTGCCAGCAGGGTCGACAGCCGGCCGGAGGAAAAACTGTTTTTT. The variable domain in full, completed from reference TRBV2 and TRBJ1-4, reads EPEVTQTPSHQVTQMGQEVILRCVPISNHLYFYWYRQILGQKVEFLVSFYNNEISEKSEIFDDQFSVERPDGSNFTLKIRSTKLEDSAMYFCASRVDSRPEEKLFFGSGTQLSVL.

In its sample, this clone was seen once. The chain couples TRBV14 to TRBJ1-3, with no clear D. The CDR3 has 16 residues. Germline loops: CDR1 SGHDN, CDR2 FVKESK. V was trimmed by 4 bases and J by 0 bases, leaving 13 bases between them. CDR3 DNA: TGTGCCAGCAGCCCACTACTCTCCGGCTCTGGAAACACCATATATTTT. This sequence encodes CASSPLLSGSGNTIYF.

This clone was detected only once. The chain couples TRBV27 to TRBJ1-2; 11 bases line up with TRBD1. The CDR3 is 17 residues long. Per the germline V gene, CDR1 is MNHEY and CDR2 is SMNVEV (reference sequence). J was trimmed by 5 bases and V by 2 bases; bases with no gene match: 10. The CDR3 DNA reads as TGTGCCAGCAGTTTACGGGCCGCCGGGACAGGGGGATATGGCTACACCTTC. This codes for CASSLRAAGTGGYGYTF.

The rearrangement uses TRBV6-6 and TRBJ1-3, with a tentative D call TRBD1 (6 bases). Germline assignment: CDR1 MNHNY and CDR2 SVGAGI (reference sequence). The V end lost 4 bases, the J end lost 0 bases, and 10 bases lay between the germline ends. This CDR3 has 15 residues. The CDR3 DNA reads as TGTGCCAGCAGTTCGCCACAGGGCTCTGGAAACACCATATATTTT. Its translation: CASSSPQGSGNTIYF.

This clone was recorded once. The chain has TRBV10-3 and TRBJ1-1; D unresolved. Germline V gene sequence: CDR1 ENHRY, CDR2 SYGVKD. V was trimmed by 6 bases and J by 2 bases, leaving 13 bases between them. The CDR3 is made up of 14 amino acids. The CDR3 protein is CAISPRVDNTEAFF. The CDR3 DNA follows: TGTGCCATCAGCCCTCGGGTGGATAACACTGAAGCTTTCTTT.

The chain combines TRBV27 with TRBJ1-5; TRBD1 matches at 7 bases. Germline CDR1 and CDR2: MNHEY and SMNVEV (reference sequence). This CDR3 region has 15 residues. J was trimmed by 8 bases and V by 6 bases; bases with no gene match: 13. CDR3 amino acids: CASSQGQKGIEPQHF. CDR3 nucleotides: TGTGCCAGCAGCCAGGGACAGAAGGGGATCGAGCCCCAGCATTTT.

The chain employs TRBV5-8 and TRBJ2-2, with D maybe TRBD2 (5 bases). Germline assignment: CDR1 SGHTS and CDR2 YDEGEE. Trimming took off 0 bases at V and 7 bases at J, with 16 bases between the two ends. CDR3 length: 16 residues. For the CDR3, the DNA is TGTGCCAGCAGCTTGGCCGGGGAACCGGGGAGCGGGGAGCTGTTTTTT. Protein product: CASSLAGEPGSGELFF.

CDR3 DNA: TGTGCCAGCAGTTCCTCCGGGACACTTTACGATGAGCAGTTCTTC. Protein product: CASSSSGTLYDEQFF. This chain links TRBV6-5 with TRBJ2-1, with D maybe TRBD1 (6 bases). Trimming removed 4 bases at V and 8 bases at J, with 18 bases between. The CDR3 is 15 residues long. CDR1 and CDR2 (germline): MNHEY, SVGAGI.

The rearrangement links TRBV11-2 to TRBJ1-4; possibly TRBD1 for D (5 bases). CDR3 length: 16 amino acids. V lost 1 base to trimming and J lost 3 bases, with 12 bases between them. Looked up from germline, CDR1 is SGHAT and CDR2 is FQNNGV. The CDR3 DNA reads TGTGCCAGCAGCTTAGCTTCCGACAGCCCTAATGAAAAACTGTTTTTT. Protein: CASSLASDSPNEKLFF.

This clone was observed once. V and J are TRBV7-8 and TRBJ2-1; 13 positions agree with TRBD2. From germline, CDR1 is SGHVS and CDR2 FQNEAQ. The CDR3 loop spans 15 amino acids. V shed 7 bases and J 7 bases; nucleotides not matched to a gene: 7. DNA for the CDR3: TGTGCCAGCACCCCCTCGGGACTAGCGGGAAATGAGCAGTTCTTC. Residues: CASTPSGLAGNEQFF.

A few counts support this clone. The chain carries TRBV2 and TRBJ2-5; no clear D gene. Trimming left V 3 bases short and J 5 bases short, with 10 bases between. Per germline, CDR1 SNHLY and CDR2 FYNNEI. The CDR3 contains 13 residues. The CDR3 DNA follows: TGTGCCAGCAGTGATTCGGAGCTGGAGACCCAGTACTTC. Translation: CASSDSELETQYF.

The chain combines TRBV11-2 with TRBJ2-6, with TRBD1 matching over 10 bases. Germline CDR1 is SGHAT and CDR2 is FQNNGV. The CDR3 runs 18 residues. Trimming at V came to 4 bases and at J to 2 bases, leaving 8 bases not matched to a gene. The CDR3 region has the DNA TGTGCCAGCAGCTCCGGGACAGGGGTAATTACTGGGGCCAACGTCCTGACTTTC. Amino acid sequence: CASSSGTGVITGANVLTF.

J is TRBJ2-5 and V is TRBV30; tentative D call: TRBD2 (5 bases). Trimming shortened V by 1 base and J by 2 bases, and 14 bases separated the two germline ends. Germline V gene sequence: CDR1 GTSNPN, CDR2 SVGIG (reference sequence). CDR3 length: 15 amino acids. In DNA form, the CDR3 reads TGTGCCTGGAGTGAGTGGACTCTGGAACAAGAGACCCAGTACTTC. Protein sequence: CAWSEWTLEQETQYF.